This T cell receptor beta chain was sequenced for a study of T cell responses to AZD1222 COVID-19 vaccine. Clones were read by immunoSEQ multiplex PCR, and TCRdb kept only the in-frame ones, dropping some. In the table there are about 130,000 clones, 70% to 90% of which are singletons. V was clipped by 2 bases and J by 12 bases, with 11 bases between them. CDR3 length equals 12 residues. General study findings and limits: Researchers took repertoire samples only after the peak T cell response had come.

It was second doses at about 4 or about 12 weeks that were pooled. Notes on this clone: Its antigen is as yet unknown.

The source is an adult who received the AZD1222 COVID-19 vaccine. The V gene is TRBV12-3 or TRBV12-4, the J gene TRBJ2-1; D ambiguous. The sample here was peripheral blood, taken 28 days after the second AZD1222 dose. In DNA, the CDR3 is TGTGCCAGCAGTTTATCATTGGGTGGGCAGTTCTTC. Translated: CASSLSLGGQFF.